This T cell receptor (beta chain) was sequenced in a study of blood T cells in healthy people across ages. The donors, healthy Caucasians from Russia, were aged roughly 6 to 95. Donors each provided about 10 milliliters of peripheral blood. No fewer than 6.5 million PBMCs went into each sample. This CDR3 has 13 residues. Germline CDR1 reads SNHLY; CDR2 reads FYNNEI. V was trimmed by 4 bases and J by 6 bases, leaving 10 bases between them. Primed by a sample-barcoded 5' primer and a J-beta primer mix, a second PCR proceeded for 7 to 11 cycles. Every single cDNA molecule received a tag from a template-switch adaptor with 12 random nucleotides. TCRdb ran MiXCR on the 5' RACE reads and lists one entry per CDR3 protein. The sample lists about 750,000 distinct CDR3 sequences, about 48% occurring once.

The TCR was taken from a man older than 75 in good health. Sequencing was performed on blood. The J gene is TRBJ2-4, the V gene TRBV2; no definite D call. The CDR3 spells CASSGSWVNIQYF. The CDR3 DNA reads TGTGCCAGCAGTGGGAGCTGGGTAAACATTCAGTACTTC.